This T cell receptor beta chain was found in a study of CD8+ T cells in alopecia areata. Trimming pared 4 bases from V and 2 bases from J, leaving 9 bases between. Germline values: CDR1 MNHNY, CDR2 SVGAGI (reference sequence). The CDR3 is 14 amino acids. Once RNA had been extracted, it was reverse transcribed into cDNA to act as the sequencing template. Produced via immunoSEQ multiplex PCR; TCRdb's table is partial and in-frame only. The data hold 130,000 to 150,000 clones, with 45% to 60% observed a single time. The sequenced sample was CD4+ T cells sorted from blood. The source is a human donor with alopecia areata. The V gene is TRBV6-6, the J gene TRBJ1-5, with D hard to call. The chain's CDR3 is CASSSRTGNQPQHF. Written as DNA, the CDR3 is TGTGCCAGCAGTTCCCGGACGGGCAATCAGCCCCAGCATTTT.